This T cell receptor (beta chain) was retrieved from a study of CD8 T cells in Susac syndrome. In the study overall: Patients with Susac syndrome, at blood draw, were therapy-naive, on corticosteroids, or on intravenous immunoglobulin alone.

Worth noting for this clonotype: Its antigen is not known.

CDR3 length equals 16 residues. Germline CDR1 is LGHDT and CDR2 is YNNKEL (reference sequence). Trimming took 1 base from V and 0 from J, leaving 10 bases between them. The authors carried out high-throughput sequencing of TCR beta. They applied it to CD8+ and CD4+ T cells obtained from blood. With random hexamers, about 0.45 to 1 ug RNA was reverse transcribed. TCRdb ran MiXCR on the immunoSEQ multiplex PCR reads and lists one entry per CDR3 protein. The sample lists about 150,000 distinct CDR3 sequences, approximately 96% seen once, with approximately 0.17% in the top ten. General study findings and limits: Susac syndrome CD4+ T cell repertoires showed no clonal expansion.

The sequencing input was CD4+ T cells from PBMCs. The TCR comes from a human donor with Susac syndrome. The V gene is TRBV3-1, the J gene TRBJ1-3; D unclear. The CDR3 sequence: CASSQGVVRSGNTIYF. The CDR3 nucleotides are TGTGCCAGCAGCCAAGGGGTCGTACGCTCTGGAAACACCATATATTTT. Drawing the rest from reference TRBV3-1 and TRBJ1-3, the complete variable domain is DTAVSQTPKYLVTQMGNDKSIKCEQNLGHDTMYWYKQDSKKFLKIMFSYNNKELIINETVPNRFSPKSPDKAHLNLHINSLELGDSAVYFCASSQGVVRSGNTIYFGEGSWLTVV.